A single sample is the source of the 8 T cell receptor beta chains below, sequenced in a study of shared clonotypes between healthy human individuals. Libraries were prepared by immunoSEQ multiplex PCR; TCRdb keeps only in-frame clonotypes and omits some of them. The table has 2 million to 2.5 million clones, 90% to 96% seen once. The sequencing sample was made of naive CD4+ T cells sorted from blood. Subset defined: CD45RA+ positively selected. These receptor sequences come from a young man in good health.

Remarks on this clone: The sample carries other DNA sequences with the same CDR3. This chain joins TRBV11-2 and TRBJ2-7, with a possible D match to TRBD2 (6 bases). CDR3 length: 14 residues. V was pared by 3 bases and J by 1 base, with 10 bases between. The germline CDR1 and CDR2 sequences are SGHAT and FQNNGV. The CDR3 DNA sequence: TGTGCCAGCAGCTTGGGAGGCCAATCCTACGAGCAGTACTTC. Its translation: CASSLGGQSYEQYF.

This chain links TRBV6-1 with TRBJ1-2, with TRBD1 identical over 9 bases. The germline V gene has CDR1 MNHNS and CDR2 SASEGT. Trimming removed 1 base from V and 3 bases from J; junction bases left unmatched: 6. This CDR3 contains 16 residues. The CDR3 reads CASSEDRTGDHYGYTF. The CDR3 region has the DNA TGTGCCAGCAGTGAAGACAGGACAGGGGATCACTATGGCTACACCTTC.

The CDR3: CASSLRQNNEQFF. DNA of the CDR3: TGTGCCAGCAGCTTACGACAAAACAATGAGCAGTTCTTC. The chain is built from TRBV7-9 and TRBJ2-1; no reliable D call. Trimming cost V 2 bases and J 5 bases, with 7 bases left between them. The CDR3 is 13 residues long. Germline-derived CDR1 and CDR2 are SEHNR and FQNEAQ (reference sequence).

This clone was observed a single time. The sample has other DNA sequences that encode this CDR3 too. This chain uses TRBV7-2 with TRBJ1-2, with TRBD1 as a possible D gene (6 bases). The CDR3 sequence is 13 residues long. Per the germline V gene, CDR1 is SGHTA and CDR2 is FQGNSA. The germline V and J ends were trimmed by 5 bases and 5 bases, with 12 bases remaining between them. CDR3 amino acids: CASSPGQIYGYTF. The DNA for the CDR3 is TGTGCCAGCAGCCCAGGACAGATATATGGCTACACCTTC.

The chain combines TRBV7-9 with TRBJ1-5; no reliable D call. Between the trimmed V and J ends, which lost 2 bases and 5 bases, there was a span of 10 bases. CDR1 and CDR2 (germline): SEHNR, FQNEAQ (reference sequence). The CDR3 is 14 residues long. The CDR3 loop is CASSLSPADQPQHF. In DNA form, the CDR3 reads TGTGCCAGCAGCTTATCCCCCGCTGATCAGCCCCAGCATTTT.

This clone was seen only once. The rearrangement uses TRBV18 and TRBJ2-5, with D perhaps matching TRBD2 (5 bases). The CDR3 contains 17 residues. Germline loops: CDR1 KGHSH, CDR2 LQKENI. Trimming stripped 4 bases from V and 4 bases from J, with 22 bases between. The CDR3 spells CASSHEDGPGTGETQYF. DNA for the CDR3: TGTGCCAGCTCACACGAGGACGGGCCGGGAACGGGAGAGACCCAGTACTTC.

The CDR3 region is CAGAGTEAFF. CDR3 DNA sequence: TGTGCCGGGGCGGGCACTGAAGCTTTCTTT. This chain joins TRBV6-1 and TRBJ1-1; tentatively, D is TRBD1 (5 bases). The ends were cut back, 11 bases at V and 4 bases at J, with 8 bases in the middle. The CDR3 runs to 10 residues. Germline V gives CDR1 MNHNS, CDR2 SASEGT.

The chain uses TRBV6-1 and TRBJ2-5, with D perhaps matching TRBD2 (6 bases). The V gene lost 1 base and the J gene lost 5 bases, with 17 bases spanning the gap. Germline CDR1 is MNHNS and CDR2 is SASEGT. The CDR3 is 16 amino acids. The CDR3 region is CASSEGVGGSLETQYF. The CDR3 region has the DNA TGTGCCAGCAGTGAAGGGGTTGGGGGGAGCTTGGAGACCCAGTACTTC.